The present T cell receptor (beta chain) was sequenced within a study of blood T cell repertoires in COVID-19 (dated by TCRdb to 2019 to 2021). About the full investigation: Samples covering the acute and convalescent phases of COVID-19 were provided by collaborators in the United States, Italy and Spain. The prospective study material was composed of cDNA or gDNA derived from T cells, B-cell-depleted T cells, or PBMCs. Subjects who had been exposed to COVID-19, were actively infected with it, or had recovered from it provided the deeply sampled blood TCRbeta repertoires that made up the dataset. The repertoires were released in a freely available public database meant as a resource for research on the immune response to SARS-CoV-2. The samples were drawn from two sources: the first 160 participants of the ongoing ImmuneRACE study, and fewer than 1,500 subjects contributed by 6 global collaborators. Sample metadata almost always included a de-identified subject ID, COVID-19 status, age in years and sex. Where HLA class I and class II types were available, the types were taken from metadata supplied by the sample provider, not from assay-based typing. Study-wide conclusions, independent of this receptor: How much clinical and demographic metadata was included differed by source and by participant, and the metadata was provided uncurated.

This clone was recorded once. Its cognate antigen has yet to be identified. Nothing much larger sits one base from this clone, and base qualities are not available. CDR1 and CDR2 are drawn from the germline V gene: MNHEY, SVGEGT. The junction carries 21 bases between V and J, which are trimmed by 5 bases and 8 bases respectively. From the cysteine up to the phenylalanine, the CDR3 has a length of 15 residues. The CDR3 DNA has 45 bases and is translated from base 1. The collaborating institutions used their own protocols to collect whole blood in K2EDTA tubes. Collaborator samples were shipped for TCRbeta analysis as frozen whole blood, isolated PBMCs, or DNA extracted from either sample type. TCRbeta CDR3 regions were amplified from genomic DNA using the immunoSEQ Assay, a bias-controlled multiplex PCR. The paper's processing steps were these. Nucleated cell counts per sample were estimated from amplification of reference gene primers within the assay. To quantify the absolute abundance of each unique TCRbeta CDR3 rearrangement, sequence reads were collapsed and filtered. For each sample, productive Simpson clonality was calculated by taking the square root of Simpson's diversity index across productive rearrangements. Imported from immuneACCESS, the table was reduced by TCRdb to in-frame sequences with V and J called. These copies leave out some clones; in studies compared against another copy, an unresolved V gene accounts for under half, and the cause of the remainder is not known. V and J calls and clone size are those listed in that table; D and trimming were worked out from the DNA. The sample table shows under 200,000 clones, and approximately 80% are seen once. The ten largest clones represent 8% to 9.5% of the sample.

The chain links TRBV6-2 or TRBV6-3 with TRBJ1-2; the D gene is unclear. This sequence originates from a woman of 80 years or more with active or convalescent COVID-19. What was sequenced was peripheral blood. The nucleotide sequence is given as TGTGCCAGCAGTCCCGACTTCCGTGGCCTCGAGGGCTACACCTTC. It is translated as CASSPDFRGLEGYTF.